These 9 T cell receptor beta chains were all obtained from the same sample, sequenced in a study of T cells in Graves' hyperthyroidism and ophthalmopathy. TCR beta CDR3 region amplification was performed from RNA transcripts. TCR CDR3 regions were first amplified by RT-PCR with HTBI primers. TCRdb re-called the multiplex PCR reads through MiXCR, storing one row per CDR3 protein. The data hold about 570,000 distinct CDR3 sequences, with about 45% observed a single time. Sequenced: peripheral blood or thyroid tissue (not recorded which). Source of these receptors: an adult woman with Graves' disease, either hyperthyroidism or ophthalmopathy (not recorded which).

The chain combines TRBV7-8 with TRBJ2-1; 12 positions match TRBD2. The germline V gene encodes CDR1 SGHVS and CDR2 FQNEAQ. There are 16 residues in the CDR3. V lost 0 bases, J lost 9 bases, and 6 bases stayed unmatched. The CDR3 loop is CASSLARLAGASEQFF. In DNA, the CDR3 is TGTGCCAGCAGCTTAGCGCGACTAGCGGGAGCTTCTGAGCAGTTCTTC.

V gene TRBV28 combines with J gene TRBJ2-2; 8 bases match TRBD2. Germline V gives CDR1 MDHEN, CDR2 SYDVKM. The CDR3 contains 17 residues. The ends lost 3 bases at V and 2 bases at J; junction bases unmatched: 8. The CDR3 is CASSLPLTSANTGELFF. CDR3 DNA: TGTGCCAGCAGTTTGCCCCTGACTAGCGCTAACACCGGGGAGCTGTTTTTT. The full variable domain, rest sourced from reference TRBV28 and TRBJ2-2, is DVKVTQSSRYLVKRTGEKVFLECVQDMDHENMFWYRQDPGLGLRLIYFSYDVKMKEKGDIPEGYSVSREKKERFSLILESASTNQTSMYLCASSLPLTSANTGELFFGEGSRLTVL.

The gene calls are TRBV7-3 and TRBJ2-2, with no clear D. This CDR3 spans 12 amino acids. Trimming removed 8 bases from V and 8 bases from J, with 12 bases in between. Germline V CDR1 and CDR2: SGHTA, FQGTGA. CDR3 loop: CASSARLGELFF. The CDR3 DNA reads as TGTGCCAGCTCAGCACGGTTGGGGGAGCTGTTTTTT.

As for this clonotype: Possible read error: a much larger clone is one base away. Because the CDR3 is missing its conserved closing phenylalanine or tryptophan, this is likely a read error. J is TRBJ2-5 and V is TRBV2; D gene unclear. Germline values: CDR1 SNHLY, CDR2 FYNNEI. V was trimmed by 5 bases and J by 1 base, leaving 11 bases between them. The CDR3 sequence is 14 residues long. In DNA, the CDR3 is TGTGCCAGCAGTTTATTCCATTCCCAAGAGACCCAGTACCTC. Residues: CASSLFHSQETQYL.

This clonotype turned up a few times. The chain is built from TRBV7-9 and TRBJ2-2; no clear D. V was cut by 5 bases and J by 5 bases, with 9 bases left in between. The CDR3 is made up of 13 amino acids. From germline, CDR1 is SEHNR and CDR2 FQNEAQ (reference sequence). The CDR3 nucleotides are TGTGCCAGCAGCCGCCAGACAACCGGGGAGCTGTTTTTT. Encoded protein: CASSRQTTGELFF. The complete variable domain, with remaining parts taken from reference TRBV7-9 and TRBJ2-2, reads DTGVSQNPRHKITKRGQNVTFRCDPISEHNRLYWYRQTLGQGPEFLTYFQNEAQLEKSRLLSDRFSAERPKGSFSTLEIQRTEQGDSAMYLCASSRQTTGELFFGEGSRLTVL.

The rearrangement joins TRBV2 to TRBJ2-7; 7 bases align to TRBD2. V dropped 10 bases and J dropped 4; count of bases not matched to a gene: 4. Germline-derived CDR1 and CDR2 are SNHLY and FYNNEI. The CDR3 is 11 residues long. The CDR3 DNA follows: TGTGCCAATAGCGGGCAATACGAGCAGTACTTC. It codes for CANSGQYEQYF.

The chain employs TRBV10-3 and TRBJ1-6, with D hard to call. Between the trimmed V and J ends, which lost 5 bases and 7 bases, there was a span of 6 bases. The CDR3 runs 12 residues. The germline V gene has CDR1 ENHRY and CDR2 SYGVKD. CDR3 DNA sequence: TGTGCCATCAGTCAGTTAAATTCACCCCTCCACTTT. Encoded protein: CAISQLNSPLHF.

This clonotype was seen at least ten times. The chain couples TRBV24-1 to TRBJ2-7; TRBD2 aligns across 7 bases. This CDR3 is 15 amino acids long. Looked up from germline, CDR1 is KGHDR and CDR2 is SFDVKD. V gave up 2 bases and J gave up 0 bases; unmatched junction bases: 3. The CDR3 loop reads CATSDSWTSSYEQYF. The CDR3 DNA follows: TGTGCCACCAGTGATTCCTGGACTAGCTCCTACGAGCAGTACTTC.

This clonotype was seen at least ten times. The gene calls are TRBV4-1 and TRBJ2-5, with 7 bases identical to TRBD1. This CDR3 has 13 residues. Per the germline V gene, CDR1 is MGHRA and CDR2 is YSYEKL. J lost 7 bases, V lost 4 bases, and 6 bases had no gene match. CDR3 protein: CASSPTGKVTQYF. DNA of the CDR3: TGCGCCAGCAGCCCGACAGGGAAGGTGACCCAGTACTTC.